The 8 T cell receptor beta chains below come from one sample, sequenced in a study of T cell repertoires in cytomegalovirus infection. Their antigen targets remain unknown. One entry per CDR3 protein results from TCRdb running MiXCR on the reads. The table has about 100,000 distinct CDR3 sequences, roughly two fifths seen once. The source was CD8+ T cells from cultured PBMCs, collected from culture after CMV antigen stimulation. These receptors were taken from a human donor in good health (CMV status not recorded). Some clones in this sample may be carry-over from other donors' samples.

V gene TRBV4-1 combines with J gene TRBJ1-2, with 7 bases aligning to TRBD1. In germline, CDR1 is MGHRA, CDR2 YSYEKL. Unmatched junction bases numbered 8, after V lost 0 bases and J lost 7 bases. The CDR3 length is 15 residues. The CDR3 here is CASSQEVTGYAGYTF. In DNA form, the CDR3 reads TGCGCCAGCAGCCAAGAAGTGACAGGGTATGCTGGCTACACCTTC.

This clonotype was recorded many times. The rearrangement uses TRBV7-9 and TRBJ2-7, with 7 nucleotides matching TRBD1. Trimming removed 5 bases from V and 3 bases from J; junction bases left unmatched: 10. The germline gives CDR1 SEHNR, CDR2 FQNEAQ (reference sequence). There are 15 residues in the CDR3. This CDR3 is CASSDSETGNYEQYF. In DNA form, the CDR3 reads TGTGCCAGCAGCGACAGCGAGACAGGGAACTACGAGCAGTACTTC.

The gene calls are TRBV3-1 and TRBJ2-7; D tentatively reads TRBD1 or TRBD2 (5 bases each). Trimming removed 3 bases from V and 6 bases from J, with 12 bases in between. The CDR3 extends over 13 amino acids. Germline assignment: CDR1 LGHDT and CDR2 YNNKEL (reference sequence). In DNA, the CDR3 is TGTGCCAGCAGCCACCGGGGCAGTCTCGAGCAGTACTTC. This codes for CASSHRGSLEQYF.

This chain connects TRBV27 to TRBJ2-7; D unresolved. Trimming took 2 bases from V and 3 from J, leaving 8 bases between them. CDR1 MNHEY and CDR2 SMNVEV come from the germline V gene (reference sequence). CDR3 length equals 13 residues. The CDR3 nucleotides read TGTGCCAGCAGTTTAACAGTTTTCTACGAGCAGTACTTC. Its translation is CASSLTVFYEQYF.

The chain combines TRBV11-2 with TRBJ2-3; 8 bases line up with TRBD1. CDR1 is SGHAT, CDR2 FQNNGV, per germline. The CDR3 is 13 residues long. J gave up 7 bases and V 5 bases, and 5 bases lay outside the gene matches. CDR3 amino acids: CASSPYRGYTQYF. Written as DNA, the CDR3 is TGTGCCAGCAGCCCCTACAGGGGGTATACGCAGTATTTT. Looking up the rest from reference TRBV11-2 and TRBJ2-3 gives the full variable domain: EAGVAQSPRYKIIEKRQSVAFWCNPISGHATLYWYQQILGQGPKLLIQFQNNGVVDDSQLPKDRFSAERLKGVDSTLKIQPAKLEDSAVYLCASSPYRGYTQYFGPGTRLTVL.

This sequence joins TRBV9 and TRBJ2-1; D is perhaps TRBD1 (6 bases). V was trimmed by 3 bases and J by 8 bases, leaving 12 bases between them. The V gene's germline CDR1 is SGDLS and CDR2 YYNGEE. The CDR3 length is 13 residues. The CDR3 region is CASSDEQGHEQFF. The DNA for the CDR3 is TGTGCCAGCAGCGACGAACAGGGCCATGAGCAGTTCTTC.

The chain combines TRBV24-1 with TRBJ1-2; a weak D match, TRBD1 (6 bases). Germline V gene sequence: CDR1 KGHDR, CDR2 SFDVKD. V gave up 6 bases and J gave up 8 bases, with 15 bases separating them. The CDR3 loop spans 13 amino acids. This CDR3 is CATSKGQGTGYTF. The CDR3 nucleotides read TGTGCCACCAGTAAGGGTCAGGGGACCGGCTACACCTTC.

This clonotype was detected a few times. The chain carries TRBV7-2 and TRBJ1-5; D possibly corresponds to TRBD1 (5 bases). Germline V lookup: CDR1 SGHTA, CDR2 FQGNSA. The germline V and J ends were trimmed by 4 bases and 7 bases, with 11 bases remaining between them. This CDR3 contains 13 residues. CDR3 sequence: CASSSTAGQPQHF. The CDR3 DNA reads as TGTGCCAGCAGCTCGACAGCCGGACAGCCCCAGCATTTT.